The entry below describes one TCR beta chain. Its antigen is currently unknown. Blood genomic DNA input for TRB amplification was about 240-550 ng. This sample is part of a study of T and B cells in COVID-19 patients. About the study: Peripheral blood came from COVID-19 patients with active infection or after recovery. Of roughly 22 active-infection patients, 12 were critically ill with mechanical ventilation or extracorporeal membrane oxygenation.

The V gene lost 0 bases and the J gene lost 8 bases, with 14 bases spanning the gap. The CDR3 runs to 15 residues. CDR1 and CDR2 from the germline V gene are SGHRS and YFSETQ. Overall study results and limits: CD4+, regulatory T cell, CD8+ and sorted SARS-CoV-2-responsive or tetramer+ T cells were not yet sequenced.

BIOMED2 TRB-A/B primer pools were used in multiplex TRB PCR. TCRdb reprocessed the multiplex PCR reads via MiXCR and lists one record per CDR3 protein. The sample lists several thousand distinct CDR3 sequences, 22% occurring once. The gene calls are TRBV5-1 and TRBJ1-4; D may be TRBD1 (6 bases). The sequencing sample was made of blood. The receptor's source is a human donor with active COVID-19. CDR3 loop: CASSLEGGSSEKLFF. DNA for the CDR3: TGCGCCAGCAGCTTGGAAGGGGGGTCAAGCGAAAAACTGTTTTTT.